Presented here are 3 T cell receptor beta chains from one specimen sequenced in a study of T cells after somatic rescue of genetic block. Only in-frame clones appear in the TCRdb table, and some are missing; sequencing was by immunoSEQ multiplex PCR. The sample records approximately 7,600 clones, approximately 81% being singletons. Material: peripheral blood mononuclear cells (PBMCs). Receptors were obtained from a boy between 10 and 17 years old.

J is TRBJ2-2 and V is TRBV7-2, with 7 bases lining up with TRBD1. The CDR3 loop spans 14 amino acids. The V and J ends lost 5 bases and 4 bases, in that order; junction bases with no gene match: 4. In germline, CDR1 is SGHTA, CDR2 FQGNSA. CDR3 in amino acids: CASSQDRSTGELFF. DNA of the CDR3: TGTGCCAGCAGCCAGGACAGGTCCACCGGGGAGCTGTTTTTT.

V usage is TRBV4-2 and J usage is TRBJ1-5; a weak D match, TRBD1 (6 bases). CDR1 is LGHNA and CDR2 is YNFKEQ in the germline V gene. This CDR3 has 16 amino acids. The V and J ends lost 0 bases and 3 bases respectively, with 12 bases between them. The chain's CDR3 is CASSQDLRQDNQPQHF. The CDR3 nucleotides are TGTGCCAGCAGCCAAGATCTTAGACAGGACAATCAGCCCCAGCATTTT.

This chain uses TRBV19 with TRBJ2-4; D may correspond to TRBD1 or TRBD2 (5 bases each). The CDR3 loop spans 16 amino acids. In germline, CDR1 is LNHDA, CDR2 SQIVND (reference sequence). Trimming removed 3 bases at V and 8 bases at J, with 20 bases between. This CDR3 is CASSISKGVPRDIQYF. The CDR3 DNA reads as TGTGCCAGTAGTATCTCCAAAGGGGTTCCGAGGGACATTCAGTACTTC.